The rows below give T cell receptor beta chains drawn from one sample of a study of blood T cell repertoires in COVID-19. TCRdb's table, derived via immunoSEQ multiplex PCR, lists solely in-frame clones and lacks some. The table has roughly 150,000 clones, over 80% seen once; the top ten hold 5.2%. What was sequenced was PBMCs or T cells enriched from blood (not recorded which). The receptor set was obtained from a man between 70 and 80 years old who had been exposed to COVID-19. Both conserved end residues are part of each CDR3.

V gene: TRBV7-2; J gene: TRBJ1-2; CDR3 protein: CASSQQTSNYGYTF
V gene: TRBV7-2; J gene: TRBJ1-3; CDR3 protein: CASSLDPTRTGNTIYF
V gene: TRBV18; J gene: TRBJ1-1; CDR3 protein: CASARGFATNTEAFF
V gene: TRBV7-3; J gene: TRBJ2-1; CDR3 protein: CASSSYPRTSSSYNEQFF
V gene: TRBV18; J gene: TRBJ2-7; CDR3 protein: CASSLPSAGVDEQYF
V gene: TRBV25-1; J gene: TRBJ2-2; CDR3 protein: CASGGLANTGELFF
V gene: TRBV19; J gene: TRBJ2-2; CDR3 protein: CASRGGSRNTGELFF
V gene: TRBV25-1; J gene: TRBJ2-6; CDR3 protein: CASSLLESGANVLTF
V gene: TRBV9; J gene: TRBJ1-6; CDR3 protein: CASSAQAGANNSPLHF
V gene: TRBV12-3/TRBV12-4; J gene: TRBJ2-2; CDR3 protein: CASSLGRVGELFF
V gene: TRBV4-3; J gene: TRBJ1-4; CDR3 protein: CASSQGEGSNEKLFF
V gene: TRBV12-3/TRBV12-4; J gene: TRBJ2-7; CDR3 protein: CASSLSVGEQYF